Each of the 19 T cell receptor beta chains below was sequenced from the same sample in a study of blood T cell repertoires in COVID-19. Profiling relied on immunoSEQ multiplex PCR, and the TCRdb table lists in-frame clones only, not all of them. Here the sample spans more than 80,000 clones, about 87% being singletons. Sample: peripheral blood. Receptors originate from a man aged 35-49 years with acute or convalescent COVID-19.

The J gene is TRBJ2-2, the V gene TRBV6-1, with TRBD2 as a possible D gene (6 bases). The CDR3 contains 17 residues. The germline V and J ends were trimmed by 3 bases and 1 base, with 15 bases remaining between them. Germline V gives CDR1 MNHNS, CDR2 SASEGT. Here the CDR3 reads CASSDGFRRGNTGELFF. CDR3 sequence (DNA): TGTGCCAGCAGTGATGGTTTTAGGAGGGGGAACACCGGGGAGCTGTTTTTT.

The chain employs TRBV5-5 and TRBJ1-1; 7 bases map to TRBD1. The CDR3 consists of 15 residues. The germline gives CDR1 SGHKS, CDR2 YYEKEE (reference sequence). V lost 6 bases and J lost 0; bases outside the gene matches: 8. CDR3 amino acids: CASTSQGQMNTEAFF. DNA for the CDR3: TGTGCCAGCACCTCCCAGGGACAGATGAACACTGAAGCTTTCTTT.

This chain links TRBV7-9 with TRBJ2-2; D unresolved. There are 12 residues in the CDR3. Per germline, CDR1 SEHNR and CDR2 FQNEAQ (reference sequence). V lost 3 bases and J 5 bases, leaving 4 bases between the germline ends. The CDR3 spells CASSFITGELFF. DNA of the CDR3: TGTGCCAGCAGCTTTATTACCGGGGAGCTGTTTTTT.

The J gene is TRBJ1-5, the V gene TRBV6-6; 11 bases are a match to TRBD1. The CDR3 spans 16 residues. The V gene end was trimmed by 8 bases and the J gene end by 4 bases; junction bases not matched to a gene: 10. Germline values: CDR1 MNHNY, CDR2 SVGAGI (reference sequence). The CDR3: CASYDPGQGENQPQHF. The CDR3 DNA sequence: TGTGCCAGCTATGATCCGGGACAGGGGGAAAATCAGCCCCAGCATTTT.

V gene TRBV5-4 combines with J gene TRBJ2-7, with 7 bases fitting TRBD2. CDR3 length: 15 residues. Unmatched junction bases numbered 5, after V lost 0 bases and J lost 2 bases. Per the germline V gene, CDR1 is SGHNT and CDR2 is YYREEE (reference sequence). Here the CDR3 reads CASSLAGRGAYEQYF. In DNA form, the CDR3 reads TGTGCCAGCAGCTTGGCCGGTCGGGGGGCCTACGAGCAGTACTTC.

This clone appeared a few times. The chain carries TRBV14 and TRBJ1-1, with 8 bases that match TRBD1. The V gene end was trimmed by 4 bases and the J gene end by 7 bases; junction bases not matched to a gene: 8. Germline V gene data show CDR1 as SGHDN and CDR2 as FVKESK. The CDR3 runs to 14 residues. The CDR3 here is CASSPLSGGLEAFF. DNA of the CDR3: TGTGCCAGCAGCCCATTATCAGGGGGCCTTGAAGCTTTCTTT.

V usage is TRBV6-5 and J usage is TRBJ1-4, with 8 positions matching TRBD1. The J segment lost 7 bases and the V segment lost 7 bases, leaving 8 bases of the junction unmatched. The germline V gene encodes CDR1 MNHEY and CDR2 SVGAGI. The CDR3 loop spans 14 amino acids. CDR3 loop: CASTADREGEKLFF. CDR3 nucleotides: TGTGCCAGCACTGCGGACAGGGAAGGTGAAAAACTGTTTTTT.

The chain uses TRBV27 and TRBJ2-7; 8 bases align to TRBD2. The V gene's germline CDR1 is MNHEY and CDR2 SMNVEV (reference sequence). CDR3 length: 14 residues. V trimming: 3 bases; J trimming: 2 bases; junction bases outside the gene matches: 3. The CDR3 loop is CASSFSGVAYEQYF. Here the CDR3 DNA reads TGTGCCAGCAGTTTTAGCGGGGTTGCCTACGAGCAGTACTTC.

J is TRBJ2-7 and V is TRBV6-2 or TRBV6-3; TRBD1 matches 8 bases. This CDR3 contains 14 residues. Trimming at V came to 6 bases and at J to 5 bases, leaving 9 bases not matched to a gene. Per germline, CDR1 MNHEY and CDR2 SVGEGT. In nucleotides, the CDR3 is TGTGCCAGCAGCCGACAGGGGACCATCCACGAGCAGTACTTC. This codes for CASSRQGTIHEQYF.

The chain links TRBV7-8 to TRBJ1-3; 7 bases align to TRBD1. The V gene end was trimmed by 5 bases and the J gene end by 1 base; junction bases not matched to a gene: 8. The CDR3 consists of 16 residues. Germline V lookup: CDR1 SGHVS, CDR2 FQNEAQ. In DNA, the CDR3 is TGTGCCAGCAGCCCAAGGGACAGTACATCTGGAAACACCATATATTTT. This codes for CASSPRDSTSGNTIYF.

This clone was counted a single time. The CDR3 sequence is CASTRNEGNTIYF. In DNA, the CDR3 is TGTGCCAGCACCAGAAACGAAGGAAACACCATATATTTT. This rearrangement joins TRBV6-6 to TRBJ1-3; D gene ambiguous. Germline CDR1 reads MNHNY; CDR2 reads SVGAGI (reference sequence). This CDR3 contains 13 residues. V lost 7 bases and J lost 4, with 11 bases in between.

The J gene is TRBJ2-7, the V gene TRBV5-1, with a possible D match to TRBD2 (6 bases). CDR3 length equals 16 residues. Germline CDR1 reads SGHRS; CDR2 reads YFSETQ. V was pared by 6 bases and J by 0 bases, with 19 bases between. Written as DNA, the CDR3 is TGCGCCAGCACGTCCGGACTACTTACAAGCTCCTACGAGCAGTACTTC. It specifies CASTSGLLTSSYEQYF.

This rearrangement joins TRBV19 to TRBJ2-2, with 9 bases identical to TRBD2. The junction had 4 bases not matched to a gene; V was cut back by 6 bases and J by 5 bases. The germline gives CDR1 LNHDA, CDR2 SQIVND (reference sequence). The length of the CDR3 is 14 residues. CDR3 protein: CASSASGVTGELFF. CDR3 DNA sequence: TGTGCCAGTAGCGCTAGCGGGGTAACCGGGGAGCTGTTTTTT. Full variable domain (missing parts from reference TRBV19 and TRBJ2-2): DGGITQSPKYLFRKEGQNVTLSCEQNLNHDAMYWYRQDPGQGLRLIYYSQIVNDFQKGDIAEGYSVSREKKESFPLTVTSAQKNPTAFYLCASSASGVTGELFFGEGSRLTVL.

This chain joins TRBV7-8 and TRBJ2-7; no clear D. CDR1 and CDR2 from the germline V gene are SGHVS and FQNEAQ. The germline V and J ends were trimmed by 1 base and 2 bases, with 9 bases remaining between them. This CDR3 contains 14 residues. The CDR3 region has the DNA TGTGCCAGCAGCTTAGAGCCGTTCGCCTACGAGCAGTACTTC. This translates into CASSLEPFAYEQYF.

The rearrangement links TRBV4-3 to TRBJ2-3, with 9 bases identical to TRBD1. The CDR3 covers 14 residues. Trimming took 6 bases from V and 5 from J; bases not matched to a gene: 6. Germline loops: CDR1 LGHNA, CDR2 YSLEER. The CDR3 loop reads CASSPGQGRDTQYF. The CDR3 DNA reads TGCGCCAGCAGTCCGGGACAGGGAAGAGATACGCAGTATTTT.

The rearrangement joins TRBV9 to TRBJ2-2, with TRBD2 identical over 12 bases. Looked up from germline, CDR1 is SGDLS and CDR2 is YYNGEE. The junction had 5 bases not matched to a gene; V was cut back by 3 bases and J by 2 bases. The CDR3 covers 17 residues. This CDR3 is CASSATSGSTNTGELFF. CDR3 DNA: TGTGCCAGCAGCGCGACTAGCGGGAGCACCAACACCGGGGAGCTGTTTTTT.

V gene TRBV5-5 combines with J gene TRBJ1-1; 7 nucleotides agree with TRBD1. This CDR3 has 12 residues. Looked up from germline, CDR1 is SGHKS and CDR2 is YYEKEE (reference sequence). The V gene end was trimmed by 10 bases and the J gene end by 3 bases; junction bases not matched to a gene: 6. CDR3 region: CAGHQGDTEAFF. As DNA, the CDR3 is TGTGCCGGACACCAGGGGGACACTGAAGCTTTCTTT. The variable domain in full, with the rest retrieved from reference TRBV5-5 and TRBJ1-1, is DAGVTQSPTHLIKTRGQQVTLRCSPISGHKSVSWYQQVLGQGPQFIFQYYEKEERGRGNFPDRFSARQFPNYSSELNVNALLLGDSALYLCAGHQGDTEAFFGQGTRLTVV.

The genes are TRBV2 and TRBJ2-5, with D unresolved. V dropped 7 bases and J dropped 2 bases, with 11 bases sitting between them. Germline lookup yields CDR1 SNHLY and CDR2 FYNNEI. The CDR3 length is 13 residues. The CDR3 region is CASIGDGQETQYF. The CDR3 DNA reads TGTGCCAGCATCGGAGACGGTCAAGAGACCCAGTACTTC. The whole variable domain, filled in from reference TRBV2 and TRBJ2-5, reads EPEVTQTPSHQVTQMGQEVILRCVPISNHLYFYWYRQILGQKVEFLVSFYNNEISEKSEIFDDQFSVERPDGSNFTLKIRSTKLEDSAMYFCASIGDGQETQYFGPGTRLLVL.

Note on this clone: This CDR3 is also generated by other DNA sequences in the sample. V and J are TRBV2 and TRBJ1-1; D is undetermined. Germline lookup yields CDR1 SNHLY and CDR2 FYNNEI. Trimming shortened V by 6 bases and J by 3 bases, and 11 bases separated the two germline ends. The CDR3 contains 13 residues. This chain's CDR3 is CASSVGRDTEAFF. The CDR3 DNA reads as TGTGCCAGCAGCGTAGGGAGGGACACTGAAGCTTTCTTT. The full variable domain, with the rest looked up from reference TRBV2 and TRBJ1-1, is EPEVTQTPSHQVTQMGQEVILRCVPISNHLYFYWYRQILGQKVEFLVSFYNNEISEKSEIFDDQFSVERPDGSNFTLKIRSTKLEDSAMYFCASSVGRDTEAFFGQGTRLTVV.